This entry features one TCR beta chain sequence. This record belongs to a study of blood T cell repertoires in COVID-19. The assay was immunoSEQ multiplex PCR, and TCRdb's table has in-frame clones only and misses some. The sample has 250,000 to 300,000 clones, about 88% seen once. Sequencing was performed on peripheral blood. The origin of this receptor is a woman aged 60-75 years with COVID-19, enrolled during active disease.

CDR3 nucleotide sequence: TGTGCCAGCAGTTACTCGTTTTCCAGGACTAGCCTCGGGGAGACCCAGTACTTC. It codes for CASSYSFSRTSLGETQYF. The gene calls are TRBV6-2 or TRBV6-3 and TRBJ2-5; 8 bases fit TRBD2. V trimming: 0 bases; J trimming: 5 bases; junction bases outside the gene matches: 14. This CDR3 contains 18 residues. In germline, CDR1 is MNHEY, CDR2 SVGEGT.